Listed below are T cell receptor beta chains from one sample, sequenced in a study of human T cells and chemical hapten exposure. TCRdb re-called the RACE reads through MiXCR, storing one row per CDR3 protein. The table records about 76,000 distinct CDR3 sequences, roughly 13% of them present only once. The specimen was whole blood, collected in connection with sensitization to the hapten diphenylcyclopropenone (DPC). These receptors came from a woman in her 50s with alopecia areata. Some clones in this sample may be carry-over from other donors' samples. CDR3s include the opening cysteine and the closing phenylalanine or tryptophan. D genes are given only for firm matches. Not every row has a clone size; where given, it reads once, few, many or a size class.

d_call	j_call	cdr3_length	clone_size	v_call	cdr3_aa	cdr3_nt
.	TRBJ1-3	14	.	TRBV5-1	CASSLEGFGNTIYF	TGCGCCAGCAGCTTGGAGGGGTTTGGAAACACCATATATTTT
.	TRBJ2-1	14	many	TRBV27	CASSLARQYNEQFF	TGTGCCAGCAGTTTGGCGCGACAGTACAATGAGCAGTTCTTC
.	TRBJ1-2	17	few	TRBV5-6	CASRPYVWFRGDYGYTF	TGTGCCAGCAGACCCTATGTATGGTTTAGGGGAGATTATGGCTACACCTTC
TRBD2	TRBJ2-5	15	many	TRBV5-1	CASSPGLAGEETQYF	TGCGCCAGCAGCCCGGGACTAGCGGGAGAAGAGACCCAGTACTTC
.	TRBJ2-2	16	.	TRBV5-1	CASSLDAGRFTGELFF	TGCGCCAGCAGCTTGGATGCGGGGAGGTTTACCGGGGAGCTGTTTTTT
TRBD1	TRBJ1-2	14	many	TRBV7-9	CASSYGQGPYGYTF	TGTGCCAGCAGCTATGGACAGGGCCCCTATGGCTACACCTTC
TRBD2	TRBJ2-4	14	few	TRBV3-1	CASSQDSSGGIQYF	TGTGCCAGCAGCCAAGATTCTAGCGGAGGCATTCAGTACTTC
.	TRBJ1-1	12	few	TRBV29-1	CSVKGWGTEAFF	TGCAGCGTTAAAGGTTGGGGCACTGAGGCTTTCTTT
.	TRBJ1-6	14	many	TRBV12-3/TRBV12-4	CASSRAVGNSPLHF	TGTGCCAGCAGCCGGGCAGTCGGTAATTCACCCCTCCACTTT
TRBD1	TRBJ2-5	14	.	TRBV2	CASRVDRGSETQYF	TGTGCCAGCAGGGTTGACAGGGGCAGCGAGACCCAGTACTTC
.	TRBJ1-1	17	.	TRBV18	CASSPLTERGKNTEAFF	TGTGCCAGCTCACCACTCACGGAGAGGGGCAAGAACACTGAAGCTTTCTTT
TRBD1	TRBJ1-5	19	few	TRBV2	CASSRGGTGMSVSNQPQHF	TGTGCCAGCAGTCGAGGGGGGACAGGGATGAGTGTTAGCAATCAGCCCCAGCATTTT
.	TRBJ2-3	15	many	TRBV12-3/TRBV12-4	CASTLGGPSTDTQYF	TGTGCCAGCACCTTAGGTGGGCCCAGCACAGATACGCAGTATTTT
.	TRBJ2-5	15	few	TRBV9	CASSPMDREGETQYF	TGTGCCAGCAGCCCAATGGACAGGGAGGGAGAGACCCAGTACTTC
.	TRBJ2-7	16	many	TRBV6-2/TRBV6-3	CASSYGHPRSIYEQYF	TGTGCCAGCAGTTACGGCCACCCAAGAAGCATCTACGAGCAGTACTTC
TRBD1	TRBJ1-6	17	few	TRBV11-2	CASSLGQGLLNNSPLHF	TGTGCCAGCAGCTTGGGACAGGGACTCTTGAATAATTCACCCCTCCACTTT
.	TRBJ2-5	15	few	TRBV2	CASSEGTDSQETQYF	TGTGCCAGCAGTGAAGGGACAGATTCGCAAGAGACCCAGTACTTC
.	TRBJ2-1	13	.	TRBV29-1	CSGQTVSYNEQFF	TGCAGCGGTCAGACAGTCTCCTACAATGAGCAGTTCTTC
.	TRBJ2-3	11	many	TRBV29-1	CSVIGQHTQYF	TGCAGCGTGATTGGACAGCATACGCAGTATTTT
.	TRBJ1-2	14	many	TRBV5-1	CASSLEQNNYGYTF	TGCGCCAGCAGCTTGGAGCAGAATAACTATGGCTACACCTTC
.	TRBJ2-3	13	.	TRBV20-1	CSASPGGADTQYF	TGCAGTGCTAGTCCCGGAGGGGCAGATACGCAGTATTTT
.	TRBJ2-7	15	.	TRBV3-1	CASSQAPGVNYEQYF	TGTGCCAGCAGCCAAGCACCGGGGGTGAACTACGAGCAGTACTTC
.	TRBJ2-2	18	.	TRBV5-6	CASSRGKGKSRDTGELFF	TGTGCCAGCAGCCGGGGGAAGGGCAAGTCCCGAGACACCGGGGAGCTGTTTTTT
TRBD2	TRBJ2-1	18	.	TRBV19	CASSIASASGISHNEQFF	TGTGCCAGTAGTATAGCGTCGGCTAGCGGGATTTCACACAATGAGCAGTTCTTC
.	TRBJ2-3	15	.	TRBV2	CASSLGRESTDTQYF	TGTGCCAGCAGCCTGGGGCGGGAAAGCACAGATACGCAGTATTTT
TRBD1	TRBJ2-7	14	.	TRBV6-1	CASSYGTGRYEQYF	TGTGCCAGCAGCTACGGGACAGGCCGTTACGAGCAGTACTTC
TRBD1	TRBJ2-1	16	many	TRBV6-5	CASSYSGTGKVNEQFF	TGTGCCAGCAGTTACTCCGGGACAGGGAAGGTGAATGAGCAGTTCTTC